One and the same sample provided the 29 T cell receptor beta chains below, sequenced in a study of long-term antiretroviral therapy in people with HIV. Samples were assayed with immunoSEQ v3.0 at survey level. TCRdb keeps only in-frame clones here, not all; method: immunoSEQ multiplex PCR. The data contain tens of thousands of clones, 90% to 95% of them singletons. The material was unsorted PBMCs, obtained approximately 6.3 years after starting antiretroviral therapy. These receptors all come from a man aged 25 to 40 with HIV.

The chain carries TRBV27 and TRBJ1-6; D is undetermined. The germline gives CDR1 MNHEY, CDR2 SMNVEV (reference sequence). With 2 bases removed from V and 7 bases from J, the gap between germline ends came to 9 bases. The CDR3 consists of 14 residues. The CDR3 region is CASSLGGPNSPLHF. The DNA of the CDR3 is TGTGCCAGCAGTTTAGGAGGGCCCAATTCACCCCTCCACTTT.

The J gene is TRBJ2-1, the V gene TRBV4-1, with 9 bases identical to TRBD1. Germline trimming cut 2 bases from V and 10 bases from J; bases unmatched to any gene: 6. Germline assignment: CDR1 MGHRA and CDR2 YSYEKL. This CDR3 spans 14 amino acids. The CDR3: CASSQPGQGWEQFF. Here the CDR3 DNA reads TGCGCCAGCAGCCAACCGGGACAGGGCTGGGAGCAGTTCTTC.

The rearrangement joins TRBV7-9 to TRBJ1-3; 7 bases are shared with TRBD1. The CDR3 is 16 amino acids. Unmatched junction bases numbered 15, after V lost 5 bases and J lost 8 bases. Germline V gene data show CDR1 as SEHNR and CDR2 as FQNEAQ (reference sequence). This CDR3 is CASSVGTAIARDTIYF. CDR3 bases: TGTGCCAGCAGCGTGGGGACAGCGATTGCTCGAGACACCATATATTTT. Combining the CDR3 with reference TRBV7-9 and TRBJ1-3 gives the whole variable domain DTGVSQNPRHKITKRGQNVTFRCDPISEHNRLYWYRQTLGQGPEFLTYFQNEAQLEKSRLLSDRFSAERPKGSFSTLEIQRTEQGDSAMYLCASSVGTAIARDTIYFGEGSWLTVV.

This chain's CDR3 is CASSQKTSGGGREQYF. The DNA for the CDR3 is TGTGCCAGCAGCCAAAAGACTAGCGGGGGGGGGCGCGAGCAGTACTTC. The V and J genes are TRBV4-2 and TRBJ2-7; TRBD2 aligns across 14 bases. The CDR3 is 16 residues long. The ends lost 2 bases at V and 6 bases at J; junction bases unmatched: 6. Looked up from germline, CDR1 is LGHNA and CDR2 is YNFKEQ.

The chain joins TRBV6-5 to TRBJ2-3; D ambiguous. Trimming stripped 2 bases from V and 0 bases from J, with 12 bases between. Germline CDR1 and CDR2: MNHEY and SVGAGI. The CDR3 loop spans 16 amino acids. The CDR3 nucleotides read TGTGCCAGCAGTTACGATCCCACTTTTAGCACAGATACGCAGTATTTT. This translates into CASSYDPTFSTDTQYF.

This chain uses TRBV19 with TRBJ2-1; 8 bases line up with TRBD1. With V trimmed by 6 bases and J by 1 base, 5 bases remained unmatched. The CDR3 is 15 residues long. Per the germline V gene, CDR1 is LNHDA and CDR2 is SQIVND (reference sequence). DNA of the CDR3: TGTGCCAGTAGAAACAGACAGGGGTCCTACAATGAGCAGTTCTTC. Protein product: CASRNRQGSYNEQFF.

V gene TRBV5-8 combines with J gene TRBJ2-7; D may be TRBD1 or TRBD2 (5 bases each). V was cut by 0 bases and J by 7 bases, with 17 bases left in between. This CDR3 is 15 amino acids long. CDR1 and CDR2 from the germline V gene are SGHTS and YDEGEE. Written as DNA, the CDR3 is TGTGCCAGCAGCTTGGGGGCAGGGAAGGGCGGGGAGCAGTACTTC. Its protein product is CASSLGAGKGGEQYF.

V is TRBV27 and J is TRBJ1-5; a weak D match, TRBD1 (5 bases). Germline lookup yields CDR1 MNHEY and CDR2 SMNVEV (reference sequence). V gave up 8 bases and J gave up 11 bases, with 13 bases separating them. This CDR3 is built from 11 residues. In nucleotides, the CDR3 is TGTGCCAGCGGGATACAGGAGTCCCAGCATTTT. It translates to CASGIQESQHF.

This rearrangement joins TRBV18 to TRBJ1-2, with no clear D. Per the germline V gene, CDR1 is KGHSH and CDR2 is LQKENI. Trimming removed 2 bases at V and 8 bases at J, with 9 bases between. The CDR3 sequence is 12 residues long. The CDR3 DNA sequence: TGTGCCAGCTCACCAGGGGAGCACGGCTACACCTTC. It yields the protein CASSPGEHGYTF.

The chain has TRBV15 and TRBJ2-5, with TRBD2 matching over 9 bases. The V gene end was trimmed by 0 bases and the J gene end by 2 bases; junction bases not matched to a gene: 4. This CDR3 contains 16 residues. Per the germline V gene, CDR1 is LNHNV and CDR2 is YYDKDF (reference sequence). DNA for the CDR3: TGTGCCACCAGCAGAGAAGCGGGGGGACTACAAGAGACCCAGTACTTC. Amino acid sequence: CATSREAGGLQETQYF.

The V and J genes are TRBV6-6 and TRBJ2-7; D possibly uses TRBD1 or TRBD2 (5 bases each). CDR1 and CDR2 from the germline V gene are MNHNY and SVGAGI (reference sequence). V lost 8 bases and J lost 4, with 18 bases in between. This CDR3 comprises 14 residues. DNA of the CDR3: TGTGCCAGCCGCTCTCTCCGGTGGGGGTACGAGCAGTACTTC. Amino acids: CASRSLRWGYEQYF.

This chain uses TRBV29-1 with TRBJ2-5, with 9 bases identical to TRBD1. The CDR3 loop spans 15 amino acids. Unmatched junction bases numbered 11, after V lost 6 bases and J lost 3 bases. CDR1 and CDR2 (germline): SQVTM, ANQGSEA. The CDR3 DNA reads as TGCAGCGTAGGGACAGGGATCGATAGAGAAGAGACCCAGTACTTC. It specifies CSVGTGIDREETQYF.

The chain is built from TRBV19 and TRBJ2-5; D ambiguous. Germline V gives CDR1 LNHDA, CDR2 SQIVND (reference sequence). There are 15 residues in the CDR3. Trimming pared 3 bases from V and 4 bases from J, leaving 15 bases between. As DNA, the CDR3 is TGTGCCAGTAGTATGGGCAAGGGATTTGTAGAGACCCAGTACTTC. It is translated as CASSMGKGFVETQYF.

CDR3 coding DNA: TGTGCCAGCAGTCTAAGGGGACAGACTAACTATGGCTACACCTTC. Translated, it gives CASSLRGQTNYGYTF. V gene TRBV5-4 combines with J gene TRBJ1-2; TRBD1 agrees at 7 bases. Germline lookup yields CDR1 SGHNT and CDR2 YYREEE (reference sequence). The CDR3 is made up of 15 amino acids. Trimming cost V 5 bases and J 0 bases; bases outside gene matches: 7.

This clone was counted a single time. This chain uses TRBV10-1 with TRBJ1-5, with a weak D call TRBD1 (6 bases). CDR1 and CDR2 from the germline V gene are WNHNN and SYGVQD (reference sequence). This CDR3 contains 15 residues. V gave up 6 bases and J gave up 5 bases, with 17 bases separating them. Here the CDR3 DNA reads TGCGCCAGCAGCTTCCAGGGGAATGGGGATCAGCCCCAGCATTTT. Its protein is CASSFQGNGDQPQHF.

The rearrangement uses TRBV4-2 and TRBJ2-3; the D is unclear. The CDR3 is 16 residues long. Looked up from germline, CDR1 is LGHNA and CDR2 is YNFKEQ. With 2 bases removed from V and 1 base from J, the gap between germline ends came to 13 bases. CDR3 sequence (DNA): TGTGCCAGCAGCCAACTCTATGGCGGTGGCACAGATACGCAGTATTTT. This sequence encodes CASSQLYGGGTDTQYF.

V gene TRBV28 combines with J gene TRBJ2-5; 9 bases map to TRBD1. Per the germline V gene, CDR1 is MDHEN and CDR2 is SYDVKM. V shed 8 bases, J shed 1 base, and the junction held 8 bases outside the gene matches. The CDR3 extends over 15 amino acids. In nucleotides, the CDR3 is TGTGCCAGCGGACCGGCGGGACAGGGCCAAGAGACCCAGTACTTC. Residues: CASGPAGQGQETQYF. The whole variable domain, remainder taken from reference TRBV28 and TRBJ2-5, is DVKVTQSSRYLVKRTGEKVFLECVQDMDHENMFWYRQDPGLGLRLIYFSYDVKMKEKGDIPEGYSVSREKKERFSLILESASTNQTSMYLCASGPAGQGQETQYFGPGTRLLVL.

CDR3 DNA sequence: TGTGCCAGCAGCGTTCGGAGGGGAAACACCATATATTTT. It yields the protein CASSVRRGNTIYF. The chain couples TRBV7-2 to TRBJ1-3; D is undetermined. Trimming left V 5 bases short and J 4 bases short, with 9 bases between. This CDR3 is built from 13 residues. The germline V gene has CDR1 SGHTA and CDR2 FQGNSA.

This chain links TRBV2 with TRBJ2-2; 7 bases map to TRBD1. After removal of 7 bases from V and 2 bases from J, the junction contained 4 bases not matched to a gene. Germline V gives CDR1 SNHLY, CDR2 FYNNEI. CDR3 length equals 14 residues. CDR3 DNA: TGTGCCAGCAAGGGGGCGCGAAACACCGGGGAGCTGTTTTTT. It translates to CASKGARNTGELFF.

The V call is TRBV4-3, the J call TRBJ1-2; D is possibly TRBD1 (5 bases). Per germline, CDR1 LGHNA and CDR2 YSLEER. The ends were cut back, 1 base at V and 3 bases at J, with 12 bases in the middle. This CDR3 has 15 amino acids. The CDR3 loop is CASSQGRGLDYGYTF. The CDR3 DNA is TGCGCCAGCAGCCAAGGGAGGGGCTTAGACTATGGCTACACCTTC.

The chain is built from TRBV6-1 and TRBJ2-6; D uncertain. The CDR3 runs 11 residues. From germline, CDR1 is MNHNS and CDR2 SASEGT. The ends were cut back, 5 bases at V and 9 bases at J, with 5 bases in the middle. The CDR3 DNA follows: TGTGCCAGCAGTACTAACAACGTCCTGACTTTC. This gives the protein CASSTNNVLTF.

The chain employs TRBV28 and TRBJ1-2; tentatively, D is TRBD1 (5 bases). The V gene's germline CDR1 is MDHEN and CDR2 SYDVKM. The CDR3 runs to 16 residues. The ends were cut back, 5 bases at V and 2 bases at J, with 18 bases in the middle. Here the CDR3 DNA reads TGTGCCAGCAGTCCCCTCCACTGGGGACTAAACTATGGCTACACCTTC. Its translation: CASSPLHWGLNYGYTF.

This rearrangement joins TRBV11-2 to TRBJ2-7; TRBD1 aligns across 7 bases. This CDR3 has 16 residues. The junction had 17 bases not matched to a gene; V was cut back by 5 bases and J by 7 bases. Looked up from germline, CDR1 is SGHAT and CDR2 is FQNNGV. CDR3 amino acids: CASSTSGMAGGWEQYF. As DNA, the CDR3 is TGTGCCAGCAGCACGTCCGGGATGGCAGGGGGTTGGGAGCAGTACTTC.

The rearrangement uses TRBV30 and TRBJ1-4; 7 positions match TRBD1. The CDR3 has 13 amino acids. Looked up from germline, CDR1 is GTSNPN and CDR2 is SVGIG (reference sequence). V shed 7 bases, J shed 7 bases, and the junction held 9 bases outside the gene matches. The CDR3 sequence: CAFPPGGGEKLFF. In DNA, the CDR3 is TGTGCCTTCCCGCCAGGGGGGGGTGAAAAACTGTTTTTT.

This chain links TRBV7-9 with TRBJ1-2; D is undetermined. Trimming shortened V by 5 bases and J by 0 bases, and 13 bases separated the two germline ends. CDR1 SEHNR and CDR2 FQNEAQ come from the germline V gene (reference sequence). The CDR3 is 15 amino acids. The CDR3 bases are TGTGCCAGCAGCCCGCGGTGGATTACTAACTATGGCTACACCTTC. Translation gives CASSPRWITNYGYTF.

The chain carries TRBV2 and TRBJ2-1, with D possibly matching TRBD2 (5 bases). CDR3 length: 16 residues. The germline CDR1 and CDR2 sequences are SNHLY and FYNNEI. The ends were cut back, 7 bases at V and 5 bases at J, with 21 bases in the middle. CDR3 nucleotides: TGTGCCAGCACGGTAGGTCGAGACCCCGGGAACAATGAGCAGTTCTTC. This encodes CASTVGRDPGNNEQFF.

With respect to this clone: One end of the junction fails to match germline, which may point to a read error. The rearrangement uses TRBV19 and TRBJ2-7; D not resolved. CDR3 length: 13 amino acids. The germline V gene has CDR1 LNHDA and CDR2 SQIVND (reference sequence). CDR3 loop: CASSIYGSDEQYF. For the CDR3, the DNA is TGTGCCAGTAGTATCTACGGCTCCGACGAGCAGTACTTC.

The gene calls are TRBV2 and TRBJ2-2; D not resolved. V was clipped by 1 base and J by 3 bases, with 6 bases between them. The CDR3 has 14 amino acids. Germline V gene sequence: CDR1 SNHLY, CDR2 FYNNEI. The CDR3, as DNA: TGTGCCAGCAGTGAAGGCTGGGACACCGGGGAGCTGTTTTTT. Protein: CASSEGWDTGELFF. The entire variable domain, with the rest obtained from reference TRBV2 and TRBJ2-2, is as follows: EPEVTQTPSHQVTQMGQEVILRCVPISNHLYFYWYRQILGQKVEFLVSFYNNEISEKSEIFDDQFSVERPDGSNFTLKIRSTKLEDSAMYFCASSEGWDTGELFFGEGSRLTVL.

The chain is built from TRBV4-2 and TRBJ1-5, with 8 bases fitting TRBD1. The trim removed 0 bases at V and 4 bases at J, leaving 8 bases unmatched. Germline CDR1 and CDR2: LGHNA and YNFKEQ. This CDR3 contains 17 residues. CDR3 protein: CASSQDPGQVGNQPQHF. The CDR3 region has the DNA TGTGCCAGCAGCCAAGATCCGGGACAGGTCGGGAATCAGCCCCAGCATTTT.